One and the same sample provided the 22 T cell receptor beta chains below, sequenced in a study of blood T cell repertoires in COVID-19. Data came from immunoSEQ multiplex PCR; TCRdb stores just in-frame clones and leaves some out. Of just under 150,000 clones in the sample, around nine tenths were seen once. Material for sequencing was peripheral blood. These receptors originate from a woman between 50 and 59 years old with active or convalescent COVID-19.

The genes are TRBV7-2 and TRBJ2-7, with 8 positions matching TRBD1. The length of the CDR3 is 16 residues. The trim removed 1 base at V and 3 bases at J, leaving 8 bases unmatched. Germline V lookup: CDR1 SGHTA, CDR2 FQGNSA. DNA for the CDR3: TGTGCCAGCAGCTTAGGGGGGACAGGATGGATCTACGAGCAGTACTTC. Its protein product is CASSLGGTGWIYEQYF.

The chain carries TRBV15 and TRBJ2-1; D ambiguous. The CDR3 runs 15 residues. CDR1 LNHNV and CDR2 YYDKDF come from the germline V gene (reference sequence). The V and J ends lost 0 bases and 2 bases respectively, with 8 bases between them. CDR3 loop: CATSREVAAYNEQFF. DNA for the CDR3: TGTGCCACCAGCAGAGAAGTAGCTGCCTACAATGAGCAGTTCTTC.

V and J are TRBV6-5 and TRBJ2-1; D is perhaps TRBD2 (6 bases). V lost 8 bases and J 5 bases, leaving 10 bases between the germline ends. Germline CDR1 MNHEY, CDR2 SVGAGI. The CDR3 sequence is 12 residues long. In DNA form, the CDR3 reads TGTGCCAGCGGGACTCCCAACAATGAGCAGTTCTTC. Its translation: CASGTPNNEQFF.

This chain uses TRBV27 with TRBJ2-7, with D maybe TRBD2 (5 bases). The CDR3 runs 14 residues. Trimming removed 2 bases from V and 6 bases from J, with 14 bases in between. The germline V gene encodes CDR1 MNHEY and CDR2 SMNVEV (reference sequence). The CDR3 DNA reads TGTGCCAGCAGTTTAGTTCCCCGGCGGGCCGAGCAGTACTTC. This translates into CASSLVPRRAEQYF.

The chain recombines TRBV10-3 with TRBJ2-2; 7 bases fit TRBD1. The CDR3 length is 18 residues. CDR1 is ENHRY, CDR2 SYGVKD, per germline. V gave up 4 bases and J gave up 1 base; unmatched junction bases: 12. In nucleotides, the CDR3 is TGTGCCATCAGTGCGACCCCGGGACAGCTAAAGAACACCGGGGAGCTGTTTTTT. Its translation is CAISATPGQLKNTGELFF.

The gene calls are TRBV11-2 and TRBJ2-3, with 7 bases that match TRBD2. This CDR3 spans 16 amino acids. Trimming cost V 3 bases and J 3 bases; bases outside gene matches: 9. The germline V gene has CDR1 SGHAT and CDR2 FQNNGV. This CDR3 reads CASSFMGEGLTDTQYF. The CDR3 nucleotides are TGTGCCAGCAGCTTTATGGGGGAGGGCCTGACAGATACGCAGTATTTT.

This chain uses TRBV11-3 with TRBJ2-2; 9 bases line up with TRBD1. The CDR3 totals 15 residues. V was pared by 5 bases and J by 7 bases, with 8 bases of the junction left unmatched. Germline V gene sequence: CDR1 SGHNT, CDR2 YENEEA. CDR3 bases: TGTGCCAGCAGCCTCGGGACAGGGTTGTTCGGGGAGCTGTTTTTT. Translation: CASSLGTGLFGELFF.

The genes are TRBV3-1 (or the pseudogene TRBV3-2) and TRBJ2-7; tentative D call: TRBD1 (6 bases). The V gene's germline CDR1 is LGHDT and CDR2 YNNKEL (reference sequence). Trimming took off 3 bases at V and 6 bases at J, with 18 bases between the two ends. The CDR3 has 15 amino acids. CDR3 sequence reads: CASSHGWGRVCEQYF. CDR3 sequence (DNA): TGTGCCAGCAGCCACGGGTGGGGGCGGGTATGCGAGCAGTACTTC.

The V call is TRBV4-2, the J call TRBJ1-5; tentative D call: TRBD1 (5 bases). The CDR3 sequence is 15 residues long. CDR1 is LGHNA, CDR2 YNFKEQ, per germline. Trimming pared 1 base from V and 6 bases from J, leaving 13 bases between. The CDR3 DNA sequence: TGTGCCAGCAGCCAAGCGGACATGGGGGGTCAGCCCCAGCATTTT. Its translation is CASSQADMGGQPQHF.

In this sample, this clone turned up once. V usage is TRBV5-8 and J usage is TRBJ2-7, with D perhaps TRBD1 (5 bases). Germline-derived CDR1 and CDR2 are SGHTS and YDEGEE. This CDR3 is built from 13 residues. Trimming took 1 base from V and 7 from J, leaving 12 bases between them. CDR3 sequence reads: CASSLWTTREQYF. The DNA of the CDR3 is TGTGCCAGCAGCTTGTGGACAACGAGAGAGCAGTACTTC.

This chain's CDR3 is CAWSKGARGYTF. The CDR3 nucleotides read TGTGCCTGGAGTAAGGGGGCGCGAGGCTACACCTTC. The rearrangement joins TRBV30 to TRBJ1-2, with 7 nucleotides matching TRBD1. This CDR3 region has 12 residues. V shed 2 bases and J 8 bases; nucleotides not matched to a gene: 5. The germline gives CDR1 GTSNPN, CDR2 SVGIG (reference sequence).

The chain recombines TRBV28 with TRBJ1-2, with TRBD1 matching over 9 bases. The CDR3 runs to 14 residues. The germline V gene encodes CDR1 MDHEN and CDR2 SYDVKM. Trimming took 7 bases from V and 4 from J; bases not matched to a gene: 7. CDR3 protein: CASKATGGGYGYTF. The DNA of the CDR3 is TGTGCCAGCAAAGCGACAGGGGGTGGCTATGGCTACACCTTC.

The V gene is TRBV7-9, the J gene TRBJ2-2, with 9 bases matching TRBD2. In germline, CDR1 is SEHNR, CDR2 FQNEAQ (reference sequence). The V and J ends lost 4 bases and 7 bases, in that order; junction bases with no gene match: 10. CDR3 length: 16 residues. CDR3 in DNA: TGTGCCAGCAGCTCACTTGGCGGGGGGGCGATCGGGGAGCTGTTTTTT. Its protein is CASSSLGGGAIGELFF.

The V call is TRBV7-2, the J call TRBJ2-7, with 8 bases aligning to TRBD1. The CDR3 runs to 15 residues. The germline CDR1 and CDR2 sequences are SGHTA and FQGNSA. J lost 5 bases, V lost 3 bases, and 9 bases had no gene match. The CDR3 is CASSFRQGPLDEQYF. CDR3 in DNA: TGTGCCAGCAGCTTTCGACAGGGGCCACTAGACGAGCAGTACTTC.

The V call is TRBV4-3, the J call TRBJ1-1; D is ambiguous. Germline loops: CDR1 LGHNA, CDR2 YSLEER. V lost 0 bases, J lost 6 bases, and 8 bases lay in between. The CDR3 loop spans 13 amino acids. The CDR3 DNA sequence: TGCGCCAGCAGCCAAGATCGGTGGTCTGAAGCTTTCTTT. This encodes CASSQDRWSEAFF.

The chain joins TRBV5-1 to TRBJ2-1; maybe TRBD2 (6 bases). Germline loops: CDR1 SGHRS, CDR2 YFSETQ. The V end was cut by 0 bases, the J end by 9 bases, with 22 bases between. This CDR3 spans 17 amino acids. The CDR3 DNA follows: TGCGCCAGCAGCTTGGCCAGTCTAGCGATTGATCAGAGTGAGCAGTTCTTC. It encodes CASSLASLAIDQSEQFF.

As to this clone: The same CDR3 also results from other DNA sequences found in this sample. V is TRBV14 and J is TRBJ2-6; possible D gene TRBD2, 6 bases. Germline CDR1 reads SGHDN; CDR2 reads FVKESK. V gave up 2 bases and J gave up 2 bases, with 7 bases separating them. The CDR3 totals 15 residues. The CDR3 coding sequence is TGTGCCAGCAGCCAATGGGGGGCTGGGGCCAACGTCCTGACTTTC. Translation gives CASSQWGAGANVLTF.

This chain connects TRBV9 to TRBJ2-5; 11 nucleotides match TRBD1. Germline V lookup: CDR1 SGDLS, CDR2 YYNGEE. The CDR3 consists of 15 residues. V shed 4 bases, J shed 5 bases, and the junction held 7 bases outside the gene matches. The CDR3 sequence: CASSPGQGARETQYF. As DNA, the CDR3 is TGTGCCAGCAGCCCCGGACAGGGGGCCCGGGAGACCCAGTACTTC.

The chain joins TRBV30 to TRBJ1-3; D possibly corresponds to TRBD1 (6 bases). The length of the CDR3 is 14 residues. In germline, CDR1 is GTSNPN, CDR2 SVGIG (reference sequence). Trimming cost V 0 bases and J 2 bases, with 8 bases left between them. The CDR3 loop is CAWSVQGAGNTIYF. The CDR3 DNA reads TGTGCCTGGAGTGTACAGGGTGCTGGAAACACCATATATTTT. Using reference TRBV30 and TRBJ1-3 for the parts outside the CDR3, the full variable domain is SQTIHQWPATLVQPVGSPLSLECTVEGTSNPNLYWYRQAAGRGLQLLFYSVGIGQISSEVPQNLSASRPQDRQFILSSKKLLLSDSGFYLCAWSVQGAGNTIYFGEGSWLTVV.

The genes are TRBV12-5 and TRBJ1-3; D ambiguous. Trimming cost V 5 bases and J 0 bases, with 5 bases left between them. Germline V CDR1 and CDR2: LGHNT, FRNRAP. CDR3 length equals 13 residues. CDR3 sequence reads: CASGRGSGNTIYF. The CDR3 DNA is TGTGCTAGTGGTCGGGGCTCTGGAAACACCATATATTTT.

The chain is built from TRBV28 and TRBJ2-4, with 10 bases matching TRBD1. Germline V lookup: CDR1 MDHEN, CDR2 SYDVKM. Trimming cost V 2 bases and J 9 bases; bases outside gene matches: 13. This CDR3 has 17 amino acids. CDR3 region: CASSLGVGGTGAGIQYF. In nucleotides, the CDR3 is TGTGCCAGCAGTTTAGGAGTAGGGGGGACAGGGGCAGGCATTCAGTACTTC.

This clone was detected only once. The genes are TRBV24-1 and TRBJ2-3; TRBD1 aligns across 8 bases. The V segment lost 4 bases and the J segment 6 bases; nucleotides outside the gene matches: 14. The germline CDR1 and CDR2 sequences are KGHDR and SFDVKD. This CDR3 is 17 amino acids long. The CDR3 is CATSEPRSQGVADTQYF. The DNA for the CDR3 is TGTGCCACCAGTGAACCCCGATCACAGGGGGTGGCCGATACGCAGTATTTT.